The clone carrying this TCR beta chain came up many times. This record comes from a study of beta chain features in type 1 diabetes. CDR3 length: 16 residues. Trimming took 7 bases from V and 0 from J, leaving 18 bases between them. Germline values: CDR1 SGHRS, CDR2 YFSETQ. The authors reverse transcribed all of the isolated RNA, so sequencing captured expressed TCRB transcripts. Assay: immunoSEQ multiplex PCR; the TCRdb copy retains only in-frame clones and omits some. The sample comprises under 300,000 clones, about 25% of which are singletons, and approximately 4% rests with the top ten. V is TRBV5-1 and J is TRBJ2-3; D is perhaps TRBD1 or TRBD2 (6 bases each). This clonotype was obtained from a man younger than 45 in good health. Sequenced material: central memory CD4+ T cells from blood. The CDR3: CASSQVGGLSTDTQYF. For the CDR3, the DNA is TGCGCCAGCTCACAAGTGGGGGGCCTGAGCACAGATACGCAGTATTTT.